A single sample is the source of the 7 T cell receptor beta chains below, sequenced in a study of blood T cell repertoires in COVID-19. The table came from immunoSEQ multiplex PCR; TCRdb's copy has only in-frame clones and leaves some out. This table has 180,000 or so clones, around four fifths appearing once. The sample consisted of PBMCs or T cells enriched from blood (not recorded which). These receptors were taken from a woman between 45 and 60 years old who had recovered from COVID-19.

CDR3 nucleotide sequence: TGTGCCACTGCACGGGCAGGGGGGAACAATGAGCAGTTCTTC. Encoded protein: CATARAGGNNEQFF. The chain employs TRBV24-1 and TRBJ2-1, with a weak D call TRBD1 (7 bases). Germline values: CDR1 KGHDR, CDR2 SFDVKD. Deletions cut 10 bases from V and 5 bases from J, with 17 bases between. The CDR3 is made up of 14 amino acids.

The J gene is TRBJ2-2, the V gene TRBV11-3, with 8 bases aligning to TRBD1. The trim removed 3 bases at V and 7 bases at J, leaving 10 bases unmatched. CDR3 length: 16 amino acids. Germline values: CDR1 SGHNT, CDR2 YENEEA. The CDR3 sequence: CASSLGFTGGIGELFF. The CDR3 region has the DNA TGTGCCAGCAGCTTGGGCTTCACAGGGGGGATCGGGGAGCTGTTTTTT.

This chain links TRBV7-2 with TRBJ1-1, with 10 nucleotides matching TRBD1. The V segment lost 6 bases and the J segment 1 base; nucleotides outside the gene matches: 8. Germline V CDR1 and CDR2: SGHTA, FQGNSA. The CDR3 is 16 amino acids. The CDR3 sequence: CASSRRQGAGNTEAFF. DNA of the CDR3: TGTGCCAGCAGTCGACGACAGGGGGCCGGGAACACTGAAGCTTTCTTT. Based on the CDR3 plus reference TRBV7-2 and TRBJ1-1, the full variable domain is GAGVSQSPSNKVTEKGKDVELRCDPISGHTALYWYRQSLGQGLEFLIYFQGNSAPDKSGLPSDRFSAERTGGSVSTLTIQRTQQEDSAVYLCASSRRQGAGNTEAFFGQGTRLTVV.

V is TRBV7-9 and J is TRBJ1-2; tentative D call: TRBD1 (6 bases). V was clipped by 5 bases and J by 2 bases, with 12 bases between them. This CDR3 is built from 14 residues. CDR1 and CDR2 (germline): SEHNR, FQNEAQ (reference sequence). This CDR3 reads CASSPGELNYGYTF. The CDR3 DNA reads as TGTGCCAGCAGCCCAGGGGAGTTGAACTATGGCTACACCTTC.

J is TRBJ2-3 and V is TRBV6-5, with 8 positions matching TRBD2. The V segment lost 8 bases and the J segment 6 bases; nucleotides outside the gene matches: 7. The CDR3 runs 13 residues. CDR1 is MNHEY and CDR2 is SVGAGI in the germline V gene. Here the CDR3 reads CASLQAGADTQYF. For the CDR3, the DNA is TGTGCCAGCTTACAAGCGGGGGCCGATACGCAGTATTTT.

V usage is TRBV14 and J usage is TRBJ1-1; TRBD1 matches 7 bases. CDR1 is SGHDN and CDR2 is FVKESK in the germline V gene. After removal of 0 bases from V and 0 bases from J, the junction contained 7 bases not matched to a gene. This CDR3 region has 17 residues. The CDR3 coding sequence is TGTGCCAGCAGCCAAGAGAAAATGGACAGGTTGAACACTGAAGCTTTCTTT. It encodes CASSQEKMDRLNTEAFF.

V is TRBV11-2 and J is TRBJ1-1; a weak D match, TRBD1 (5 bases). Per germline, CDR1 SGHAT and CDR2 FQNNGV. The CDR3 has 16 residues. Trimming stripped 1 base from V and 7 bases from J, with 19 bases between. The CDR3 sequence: CASSLVWDSFAGEAFF. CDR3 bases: TGTGCCAGCAGCTTAGTGTGGGACTCGTTTGCAGGTGAAGCTTTCTTT.